Listed below are T cell receptor beta chains from one sample, sequenced in a study of molecular identifiers for immune sequencing clone quantification. In TCRdb, the PCR reads were re-called with MiXCR into one record per CDR3 protein. Among over 550,000 distinct CDR3 sequences listed, 25% were seen once. Sequencing input: naive CD8+ T cells from blood, with Jurkat cell RNA spiked in. These receptors were collected from a human donor in good health. Some libraries in this study had Jurkat cell RNA spiked in. Each CDR3 is given with its conserved first and last residue. The order of the fields is clone size, D gene, V gene, J gene, CDR3 protein. D genes are given only for firm matches. The size field is filled for only some rows; it gives once, few, many or a size class.

clone_size: many; d_call: TRBD1; v_call: TRBV6-6; j_call: TRBJ2-7; cdr3_aa: CASSYTRTGGNEQYF
clone_size: many; d_call: -; v_call: TRBV19; j_call: TRBJ1-5; cdr3_aa: CASSNGPEPQHF
clone_size: many; d_call: TRBD1; v_call: TRBV7-9; j_call: TRBJ1-2; cdr3_aa: CASTLTQGGGYGYTF
clone_size: few; d_call: -; v_call: TRBV2; j_call: TRBJ2-7; cdr3_aa: CASSEASLGSSYEQYF
clone_size: -; d_call: TRBD1; v_call: TRBV4-1; j_call: TRBJ1-5; cdr3_aa: CASSQVPPGTAHQPQHF
clone_size: many; d_call: -; v_call: TRBV3-1; j_call: TRBJ2-7; cdr3_aa: CASSQSGTKSSYEQYF
clone_size: -; d_call: TRBD1; v_call: TRBV19; j_call: TRBJ2-6; cdr3_aa: CASILPGQEVAGANVLTF
clone_size: -; d_call: -; v_call: TRBV4-3; j_call: TRBJ1-6; cdr3_aa: CASSQDGGRNYNSPLHF
clone_size: -; d_call: TRBD2; v_call: TRBV6-6; j_call: TRBJ2-2; cdr3_aa: CASCYSGALAEGPTGELFF
clone_size: many; d_call: -; v_call: TRBV20-1; j_call: TRBJ1-2; cdr3_aa: CSAPASFYGYTF
clone_size: many; d_call: -; v_call: TRBV7-8; j_call: TRBJ2-7; cdr3_aa: CASTPRRTASSYEQYF
clone_size: -; d_call: TRBD1; v_call: TRBV12-3/TRBV12-4; j_call: TRBJ1-2; cdr3_aa: CASRSPTTQTGAYGYTF
clone_size: many; d_call: -; v_call: TRBV18; j_call: TRBJ1-1; cdr3_aa: CASSPTTAYTEAFF
clone_size: -; d_call: -; v_call: TRBV11-2; j_call: TRBJ2-7; cdr3_aa: CASSPQSGGSSYGQYF
clone_size: -; d_call: -; v_call: TRBV6-2/TRBV6-3; j_call: TRBJ2-7; cdr3_aa: CASSFWGTGSYEQYF
clone_size: many; d_call: -; v_call: TRBV27; j_call: TRBJ1-4; cdr3_aa: CASSLWADQNEKLFF
clone_size: many; d_call: -; v_call: TRBV30; j_call: TRBJ2-3; cdr3_aa: CAWEGLDTDTQYF
clone_size: many; d_call: -; v_call: TRBV7-9; j_call: TRBJ2-6; cdr3_aa: CATELIFGDTDSSGANVLTF
clone_size: many; d_call: TRBD2; v_call: TRBV28; j_call: TRBJ2-7; cdr3_aa: CASSLYGTSDHEQYF
clone_size: -; d_call: TRBD2; v_call: TRBV5-4; j_call: TRBJ2-7; cdr3_aa: CASSLGLAGEFHEQYF
clone_size: many; d_call: -; v_call: TRBV29-1; j_call: TRBJ2-1; cdr3_aa: CSVGGALSYNEQFF
clone_size: -; d_call: TRBD2; v_call: TRBV4-2; j_call: TRBJ2-1; cdr3_aa: CASSRSSGGINERFF
clone_size: many; d_call: TRBD1; v_call: TRBV27; j_call: TRBJ2-7; cdr3_aa: CASSTGTGNYEQYF
clone_size: many; d_call: -; v_call: TRBV27; j_call: TRBJ2-3; cdr3_aa: CASSPPGRGIGTDTQYF
clone_size: few; d_call: TRBD1; v_call: TRBV6-5; j_call: TRBJ1-5; cdr3_aa: CASRYRPTGNQLQPQHF
clone_size: -; d_call: -; v_call: TRBV20-1; j_call: TRBJ2-7; cdr3_aa: CSARDFGDQTYEQYF
clone_size: many; d_call: -; v_call: TRBV7-2; j_call: TRBJ1-5; cdr3_aa: CASSFGRSNHSNQPQHF
clone_size: few; d_call: -; v_call: TRBV20-1; j_call: TRBJ2-5; cdr3_aa: CSARVSGPYQETQYF
clone_size: few; d_call: -; v_call: TRBV19; j_call: TRBJ2-7; cdr3_aa: CASSIGLPGYEQYF
clone_size: many; d_call: -; v_call: TRBV12-3/TRBV12-4; j_call: TRBJ1-1; cdr3_aa: CASSLDLGYQNTEAFF
clone_size: few; d_call: TRBD1; v_call: TRBV6-5; j_call: TRBJ1-6; cdr3_aa: CASTPGDRANSPLHF
clone_size: few; d_call: -; v_call: TRBV4-3; j_call: TRBJ1-1; cdr3_aa: CASSQDRSQTNAEAFF
clone_size: few; d_call: -; v_call: TRBV14; j_call: TRBJ2-7; cdr3_aa: CASSQQLNYRSTYEQYF
clone_size: few; d_call: TRBD1; v_call: TRBV12-3/TRBV12-4; j_call: TRBJ1-5; cdr3_aa: CASSSGTGENF
clone_size: many; d_call: -; v_call: TRBV14; j_call: TRBJ2-7; cdr3_aa: CASSLRGHYEQYF
clone_size: few; d_call: -; v_call: TRBV21-1; j_call: TRBJ2-1; cdr3_aa: CASYTGVFKQFF
clone_size: few; d_call: -; v_call: TRBV27; j_call: TRBJ2-2; cdr3_aa: CASSLRGPPMNTGELFF
clone_size: few; d_call: TRBD1; v_call: TRBV29-1; j_call: TRBJ2-1; cdr3_aa: CSVEGQGGNEQFF
clone_size: few; d_call: TRBD1; v_call: TRBV7-9; j_call: TRBJ2-5; cdr3_aa: CASSFRGQDLQETQYF
clone_size: -; d_call: -; v_call: TRBV27; j_call: TRBJ2-5; cdr3_aa: CASRTSDGGEQETQYF
clone_size: -; d_call: TRBD1; v_call: TRBV27; j_call: TRBJ2-2; cdr3_aa: CASSLSGQGGYSTGELYF
clone_size: many; d_call: -; v_call: TRBV7-9; j_call: TRBJ2-7; cdr3_aa: CASSTKAYEQYF
clone_size: many; d_call: -; v_call: TRBV2; j_call: TRBJ1-4; cdr3_aa: CASNPPGANEKLFF
clone_size: many; d_call: -; v_call: TRBV27; j_call: TRBJ1-5; cdr3_aa: CASSLWSGKNQPQHF
clone_size: few; d_call: -; v_call: TRBV7-9; j_call: TRBJ2-7; cdr3_aa: CASTRDGFYEQYF
clone_size: many; d_call: -; v_call: TRBV5-6; j_call: TRBJ2-5; cdr3_aa: CASSGGRMTQETQYF
clone_size: many; d_call: TRBD1; v_call: TRBV28; j_call: TRBJ2-5; cdr3_aa: CASSKGDRGRRQETQYF
clone_size: many; d_call: -; v_call: TRBV5-1; j_call: TRBJ1-1; cdr3_aa: CASSLGHLNTEAFF
clone_size: many; d_call: -; v_call: TRBV9; j_call: TRBJ1-1; cdr3_aa: CASSVGDGGVEAFF
clone_size: -; d_call: -; v_call: TRBV4-3; j_call: TRBJ1-5; cdr3_aa: CASSQEVGGSNQPQHF
clone_size: few; d_call: -; v_call: TRBV6-5; j_call: TRBJ2-7; cdr3_aa: CASRDGGTYEQYF
clone_size: -; d_call: TRBD1; v_call: TRBV13; j_call: TRBJ1-1; cdr3_aa: CASSSQSGQGFLTEAFF
clone_size: many; d_call: TRBD2; v_call: TRBV5-6; j_call: TRBJ2-3; cdr3_aa: CASSLGTRVLSTDTQYF
clone_size: -; d_call: -; v_call: TRBV21-1; j_call: TRBJ2-2; cdr3_aa: CASSKGWTSGTRANTGELFF
clone_size: few; d_call: -; v_call: TRBV5-6; j_call: TRBJ1-3; cdr3_aa: CASSPGAGNWRLNTIYF